The rows below give T cell receptor beta chains drawn from one sample of a study of beta chain features in type 1 diabetes. Sequencing was performed with immunoSEQ multiplex PCR; in TCRdb, only in-frame clones are kept and a portion is missing. Found here are around 360,000 clones, roughly 13% of them singletons; the top ten hold 0.01%. Specimen: naive CD4+ T cells from blood. The receptors were sampled from a woman under 30 with type 1 diabetes. The CDR3 runs from the conserved cysteine through the conserved F or W. The order of the fields is clone size, V gene, D gene, J gene, CDR3 DNA, CDR3 protein. A D gene is named only where the DNA matches it firmly. Size is omitted from some rows. Given values are once, few, many or a class for expanded clones.

clone_size: .; v_call: TRBV7-2; d_call: TRBD2; j_call: TRBJ2-7; cdr3_nt: TGTGCCAGCAGCACCGAGCGGGGGGGCGTCTACGAGCAGTACTTC; cdr3_aa: CASSTERGGVYEQYF
clone_size: few; v_call: TRBV5-6; d_call: .; j_call: TRBJ2-4; cdr3_nt: TGTGCCAGCACCTCAACTAACAGGGACCCCCGATTAGGAAACATTCAGTACTTC; cdr3_aa: CASTSTNRDPRLGNIQYF
clone_size: .; v_call: TRBV7-9; d_call: .; j_call: TRBJ2-5; cdr3_nt: TGTGCCAGCAGCCGGGACCAAGAGACCCAGTACTTC; cdr3_aa: CASSRDQETQYF
clone_size: few; v_call: TRBV18; d_call: .; j_call: TRBJ1-4; cdr3_nt: TGTGCCAGCTCACCCCGCGGGTATGGTGAAAAACTGTTTTTT; cdr3_aa: CASSPRGYGEKLFF
clone_size: .; v_call: TRBV6-6; d_call: .; j_call: TRBJ2-2; cdr3_nt: TGTGCCAGCTTTCCAGGGGAGGGGTACACCGGGGAGCTGTTTTTT; cdr3_aa: CASFPGEGYTGELFF
clone_size: few; v_call: TRBV20-1; d_call: .; j_call: TRBJ2-7; cdr3_nt: TGCAGTGCTTTAGGGGTCTCCGAGCAGTACTTC; cdr3_aa: CSALGVSEQYF
clone_size: few; v_call: TRBV6-6; d_call: .; j_call: TRBJ2-7; cdr3_nt: TGTGCCAGCACCCTCGCTAGTGACGGCGGATACGAGCAGTACTTC; cdr3_aa: CASTLASDGGYEQYF
clone_size: .; v_call: TRBV5-1; d_call: TRBD1; j_call: TRBJ1-1; cdr3_nt: TGCGCCAGCAGCAGACCTGGGACAGATGAAGCTTTCTTT; cdr3_aa: CASSRPGTDEAFF
clone_size: .; v_call: TRBV28; d_call: .; j_call: TRBJ1-1; cdr3_nt: TGTGCCAGCAGGGAAGGGGGTATCGTAGGGAACACTGAAGCTTTCTTT; cdr3_aa: CASREGGIVGNTEAFF
clone_size: .; v_call: TRBV29-1; d_call: .; j_call: TRBJ1-1; cdr3_nt: TGCAGCGTTGGGTTCGCCCAGGGATTGAACACTGAAGCTTTCTTT; cdr3_aa: CSVGFAQGLNTEAFF